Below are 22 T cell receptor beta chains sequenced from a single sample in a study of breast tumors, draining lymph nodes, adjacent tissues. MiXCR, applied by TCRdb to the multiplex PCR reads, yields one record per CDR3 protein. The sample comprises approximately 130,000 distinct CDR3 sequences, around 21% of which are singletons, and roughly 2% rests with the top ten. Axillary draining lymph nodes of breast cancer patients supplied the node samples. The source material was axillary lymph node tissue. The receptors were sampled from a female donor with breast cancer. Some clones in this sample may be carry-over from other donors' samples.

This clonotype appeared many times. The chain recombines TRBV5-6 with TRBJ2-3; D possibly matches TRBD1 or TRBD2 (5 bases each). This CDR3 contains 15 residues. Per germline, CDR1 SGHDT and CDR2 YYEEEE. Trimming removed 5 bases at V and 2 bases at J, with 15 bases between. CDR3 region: CASSSFEGYTDTQYF. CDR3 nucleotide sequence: TGTGCCAGCAGTTCGTTCGAGGGGTACACAGATACGCAGTATTTT.

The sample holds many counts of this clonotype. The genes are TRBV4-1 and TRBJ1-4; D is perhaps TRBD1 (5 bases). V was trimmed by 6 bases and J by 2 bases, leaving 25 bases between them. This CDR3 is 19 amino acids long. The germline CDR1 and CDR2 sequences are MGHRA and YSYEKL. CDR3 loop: CASSRLPGGGDATNEKLFF. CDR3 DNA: TGCGCCAGCAGTCGCCTTCCTGGCGGAGGGGATGCGACTAATGAAAAACTGTTTTTT.

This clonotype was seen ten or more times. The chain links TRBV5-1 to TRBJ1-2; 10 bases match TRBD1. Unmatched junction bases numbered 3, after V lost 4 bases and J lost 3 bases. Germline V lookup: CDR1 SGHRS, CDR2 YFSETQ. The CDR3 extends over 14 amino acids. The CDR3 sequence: CASSIGQGDYGYTF. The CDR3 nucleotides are TGCGCCAGCAGCATTGGACAGGGGGACTATGGCTACACCTTC.

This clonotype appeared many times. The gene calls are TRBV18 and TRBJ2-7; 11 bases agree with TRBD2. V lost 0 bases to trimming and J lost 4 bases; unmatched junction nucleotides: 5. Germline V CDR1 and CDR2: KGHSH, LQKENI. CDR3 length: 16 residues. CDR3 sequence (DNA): TGTGCCAGCTCACCACCGACTAGCGGGGACCTGTACGAGCAGTACTTC. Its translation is CASSPPTSGDLYEQYF.

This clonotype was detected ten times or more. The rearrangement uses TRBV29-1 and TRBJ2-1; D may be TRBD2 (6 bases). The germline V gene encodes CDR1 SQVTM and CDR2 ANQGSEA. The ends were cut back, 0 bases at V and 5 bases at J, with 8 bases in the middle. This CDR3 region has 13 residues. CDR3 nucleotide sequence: TGCAGCGTTGAAGATTGGACTAACAATGAGCAGTTCTTC. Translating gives CSVEDWTNNEQFF.

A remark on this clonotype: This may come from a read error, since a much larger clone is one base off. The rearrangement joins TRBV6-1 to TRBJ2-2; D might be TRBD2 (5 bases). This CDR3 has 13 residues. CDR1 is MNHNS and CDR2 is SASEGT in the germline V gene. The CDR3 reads CASSDQTAGELLF. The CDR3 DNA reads TGTGCCAGCAGTGACCAGACGGCCGGGGAGCTGCTTTTT.

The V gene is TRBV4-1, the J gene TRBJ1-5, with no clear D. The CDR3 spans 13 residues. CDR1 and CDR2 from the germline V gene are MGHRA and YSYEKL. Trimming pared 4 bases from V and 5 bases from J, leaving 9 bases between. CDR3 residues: CASSPTDDQPQHF. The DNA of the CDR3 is TGCGCCAGCAGCCCGACGGATGATCAGCCCCAGCATTTT.

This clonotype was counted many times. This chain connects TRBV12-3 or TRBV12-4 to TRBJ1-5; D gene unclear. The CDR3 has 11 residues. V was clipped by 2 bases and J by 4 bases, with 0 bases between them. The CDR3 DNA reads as TGTGCCAGCAGTTTAAATCAGCCCCAGCATTTT. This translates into CASSLNQPQHF.

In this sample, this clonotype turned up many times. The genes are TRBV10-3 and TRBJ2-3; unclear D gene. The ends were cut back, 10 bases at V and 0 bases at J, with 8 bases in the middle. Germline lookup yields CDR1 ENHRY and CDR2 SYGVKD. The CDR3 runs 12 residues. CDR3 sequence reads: CATMGSTDTQYF. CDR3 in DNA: TGTGCCACCATGGGCAGCACAGATACGCAGTATTTT.

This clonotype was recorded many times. The CDR3 coding sequence is TGCAGTGCTAGAGAGGTTATAAAGCGGGAGGACTCCTACAATGAGCAGTTCTTC. This translates into CSAREVIKREDSYNEQFF. V and J are TRBV20-1 and TRBJ2-1; 9 bases are shared with TRBD2. With V trimmed by 0 bases and J by 0 bases, 9 bases remained unmatched. Germline V gene data show CDR1 as DFQATT and CDR2 as SNEGSKA (reference sequence). The CDR3 is made up of 18 amino acids.

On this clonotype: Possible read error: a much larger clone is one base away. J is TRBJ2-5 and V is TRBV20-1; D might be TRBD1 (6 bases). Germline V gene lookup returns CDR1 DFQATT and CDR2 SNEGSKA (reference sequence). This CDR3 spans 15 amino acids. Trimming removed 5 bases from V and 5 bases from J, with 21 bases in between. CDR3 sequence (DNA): TGCAGTGCTCACTCTTTAGGGGGAGTTTTGGAGACCCAGTACTTC. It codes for CSAHSLGGVLETQYF.

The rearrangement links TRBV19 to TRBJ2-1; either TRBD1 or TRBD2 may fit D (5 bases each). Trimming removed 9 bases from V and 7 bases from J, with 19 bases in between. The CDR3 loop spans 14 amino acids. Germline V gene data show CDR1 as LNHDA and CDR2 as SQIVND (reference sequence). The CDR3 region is CASEDIRRGNEQFF. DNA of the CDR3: TGTGCCAGCGAGGACATCCGGAGAGGGAATGAGCAGTTCTTC.

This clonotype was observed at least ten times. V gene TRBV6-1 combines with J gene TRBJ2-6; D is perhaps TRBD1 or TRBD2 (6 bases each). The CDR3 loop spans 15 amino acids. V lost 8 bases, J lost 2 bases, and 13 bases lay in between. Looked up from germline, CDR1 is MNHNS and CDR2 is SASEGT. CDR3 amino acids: CASEGGEAGANVLTF. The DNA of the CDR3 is TGTGCCAGCGAGGGGGGCGAGGCTGGGGCCAACGTCCTGACTTTC.

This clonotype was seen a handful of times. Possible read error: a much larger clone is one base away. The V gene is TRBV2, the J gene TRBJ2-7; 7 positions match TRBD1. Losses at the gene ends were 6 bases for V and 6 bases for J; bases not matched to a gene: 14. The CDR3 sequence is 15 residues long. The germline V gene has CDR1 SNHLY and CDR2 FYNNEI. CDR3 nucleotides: TGTGCCAGCAGCGCTCCGGACAGGTTGTTGTTCGAGCAGTACTTC. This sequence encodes CASSAPDRLLFEQYF.

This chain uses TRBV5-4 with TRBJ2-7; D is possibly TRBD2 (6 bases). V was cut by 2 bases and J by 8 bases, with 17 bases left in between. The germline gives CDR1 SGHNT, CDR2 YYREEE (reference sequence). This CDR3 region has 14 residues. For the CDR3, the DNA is TGTGCCAGCAGCTTAGATCGGGACTCCGTCAAGCAGTACTTC. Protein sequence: CASSLDRDSVKQYF. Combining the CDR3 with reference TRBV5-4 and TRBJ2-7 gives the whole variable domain ETGVTQSPTHLIKTRGQQVTLRCSSQSGHNTVSWYQQALGQGPQFIFQYYREEENGRGNFPPRFSGLQFPNYSSELNVNALELDDSALYLCASSLDRDSVKQYFGPGTRLTVT.

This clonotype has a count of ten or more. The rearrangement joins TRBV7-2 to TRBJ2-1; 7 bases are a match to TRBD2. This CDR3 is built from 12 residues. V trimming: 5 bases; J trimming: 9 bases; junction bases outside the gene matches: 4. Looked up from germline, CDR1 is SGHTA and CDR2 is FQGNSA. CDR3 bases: TGTGCCAGCAGCCAGACTAGCTTTGAGCAGTTCTTC. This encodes CASSQTSFEQFF. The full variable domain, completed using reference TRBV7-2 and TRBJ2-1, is GAGVSQSPSNKVTEKGKDVELRCDPISGHTALYWYRQSLGQGLEFLIYFQGNSAPDKSGLPSDRFSAERTGGSVSTLTIQRTQQEDSAVYLCASSQTSFEQFFGPGTRLTVL.

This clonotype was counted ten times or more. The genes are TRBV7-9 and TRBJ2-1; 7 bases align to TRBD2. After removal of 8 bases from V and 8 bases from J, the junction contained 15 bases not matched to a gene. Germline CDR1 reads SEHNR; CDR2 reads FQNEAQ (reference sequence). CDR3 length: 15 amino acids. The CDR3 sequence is CASAVVGPSGHEQFF. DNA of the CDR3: TGTGCCAGCGCTGTCGTCGGCCCTAGCGGCCATGAGCAGTTCTTC.

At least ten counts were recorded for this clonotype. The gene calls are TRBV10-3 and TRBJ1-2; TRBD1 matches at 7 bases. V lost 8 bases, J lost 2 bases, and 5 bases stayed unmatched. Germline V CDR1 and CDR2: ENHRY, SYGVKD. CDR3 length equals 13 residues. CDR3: CAIDATGNYGYTF. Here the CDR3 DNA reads TGTGCCATCGATGCGACAGGGAACTATGGCTACACCTTC.

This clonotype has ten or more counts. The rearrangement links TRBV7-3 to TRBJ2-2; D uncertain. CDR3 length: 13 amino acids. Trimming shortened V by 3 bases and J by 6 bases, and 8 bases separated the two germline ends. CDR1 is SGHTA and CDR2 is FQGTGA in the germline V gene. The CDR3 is CASSFYQAGELFF. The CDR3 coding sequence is TGTGCCAGCAGCTTTTATCAGGCCGGGGAGCTGTTTTTT.

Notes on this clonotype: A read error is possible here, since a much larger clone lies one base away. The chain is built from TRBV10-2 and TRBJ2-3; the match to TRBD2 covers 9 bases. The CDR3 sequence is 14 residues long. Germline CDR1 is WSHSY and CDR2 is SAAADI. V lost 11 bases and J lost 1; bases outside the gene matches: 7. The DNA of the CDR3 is TGCGCCGCCCGCGCTAGCGGGGGCACAGATACGCAGTATTTT. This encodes CAARASGGTDTQYF.

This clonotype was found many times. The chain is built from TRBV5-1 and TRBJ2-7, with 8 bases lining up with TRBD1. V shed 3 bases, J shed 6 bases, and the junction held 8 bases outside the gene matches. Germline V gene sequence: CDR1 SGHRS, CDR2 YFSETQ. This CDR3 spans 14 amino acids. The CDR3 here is CASSSPGQVSEQYF. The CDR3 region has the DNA TGCGCCAGCAGCTCCCCGGGACAGGTATCCGAGCAGTACTTC.

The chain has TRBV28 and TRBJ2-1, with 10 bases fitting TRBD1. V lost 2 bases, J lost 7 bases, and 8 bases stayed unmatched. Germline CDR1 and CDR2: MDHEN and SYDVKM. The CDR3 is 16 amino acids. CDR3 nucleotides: TGTGCCAGCAGTTTACCGCCCGGGACAGGGGCGAATGAGCAGTTCTTC. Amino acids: CASSLPPGTGANEQFF.